One sample yielded the 23 T cell receptor beta chains listed below, sequenced in a study of shared clonotypes between healthy human individuals. Clones were read by immunoSEQ multiplex PCR, and TCRdb kept only the in-frame ones, dropping some. The table shows more than 2,000,000 clones, with around 94% occurring only once. The source material was naive CD4+ T cells sorted from blood. Sample subset: CD45RA+ positively selected. Receptor source: a man between 18 and 29 years old in good health.

This chain uses TRBV12-5 with TRBJ2-1; D is unclear. This CDR3 comprises 11 residues. Trimming left V 7 bases short and J 10 bases short, with 11 bases between. Germline CDR1 is LGHNT and CDR2 is FRNRAP. CDR3 residues: CASAWAVEQFF. CDR3 bases: TGTGCTAGTGCGTGGGCGGTAGAGCAGTTCTTC.

The CDR3 reads CASSLPGTGNQPQHF. The CDR3 coding sequence is TGTGCCAGCAGTTTACCCGGGACAGGGAATCAGCCCCAGCATTTT. The chain recombines TRBV28 with TRBJ1-5; 9 positions agree with TRBD1. Trimming at V came to 2 bases and at J to 4 bases, leaving 3 bases not matched to a gene. Per germline, CDR1 MDHEN and CDR2 SYDVKM. The CDR3 runs to 15 residues. The full variable domain, in which reference TRBV28 and TRBJ1-5 provide the parts outside the CDR3, is DVKVTQSSRYLVKRTGEKVFLECVQDMDHENMFWYRQDPGLGLRLIYFSYDVKMKEKGDIPEGYSVSREKKERFSLILESASTNQTSMYLCASSLPGTGNQPQHFGDGTRLSIL.

The chain carries TRBV6-1 and TRBJ2-7; 10 bases map to TRBD1. Germline CDR1 reads MNHNS; CDR2 reads SASEGT. J was trimmed by 8 bases and V by 6 bases; bases with no gene match: 22. There are 18 residues in the CDR3. Here the CDR3 DNA reads TGTGCCAGCAGAGAACCTCTCCCCCGGGACAGGGGAAAGTGGAAGCAGTACTTC. It specifies CASREPLPRDRGKWKQYF.

As for this clone: The junction departs from germline at one end; a sequencing error may be responsible. The chain is built from TRBV7-7 and TRBJ2-3, with 10 bases that match TRBD2. The CDR3 runs to 16 residues. The germline CDR1 and CDR2 sequences are SSHAT and FNYEAQ (reference sequence). The CDR3 sequence: CASSLGLAGAGDTQYF. The CDR3 bases are TGTGCTAGCAGCTTAGGGCTAGCGGGGGCGGGGGATACGCAGTATTTT.

The chain couples TRBV5-1 to TRBJ2-7, with 12 positions matching TRBD2. The CDR3 loop spans 16 amino acids. The germline gives CDR1 SGHRS, CDR2 YFSETQ. The V gene end was trimmed by 0 bases and the J gene end by 4 bases; junction bases not matched to a gene: 5. The CDR3 region has the DNA TGCGCCAGCAGCTTGGTTCCTAGCGGGGGGGCGTACGAGCAGTACTTC. The encoded protein is CASSLVPSGGAYEQYF. The whole variable domain, remainder taken from reference TRBV5-1 and TRBJ2-7, is KAGVTQTPRYLIKTRGQQVTLSCSPISGHRSVSWYQQTPGQGLQFLFEYFSETQRNKGNFPGRFSGRQFSNSRSEMNVSTLELGDSALYLCASSLVPSGGAYEQYFGPGTRLTVT.

A single count supports this clone. This chain uses TRBV5-1 with TRBJ2-7; the D gene is possibly TRBD2 (6 bases). The CDR3 runs to 15 residues. CDR1 and CDR2 from the germline V gene are SGHRS and YFSETQ. Trimming took 3 bases from V and 1 from J, leaving 14 bases between them. The CDR3 nucleotides are TGCGCCAGCAGCTCGGACACCCGGGGGTCCTACGAGCAGTACTTC. Translating gives CASSSDTRGSYEQYF.

This clone was seen once. V and J are TRBV7-9 and TRBJ2-7; D assignment may be TRBD1 or TRBD2 (5 bases each). Germline V gene lookup returns CDR1 SEHNR and CDR2 FQNEAQ (reference sequence). The CDR3 loop spans 14 amino acids. V lost 5 bases and J 3 bases, leaving 14 bases between the germline ends. CDR3 amino acids: CASSKGPTSYEQYF. CDR3 DNA: TGTGCCAGCAGCAAGGGACCGACGAGCTACGAGCAGTACTTC.

J is TRBJ2-1 and V is TRBV9; 8 positions agree with TRBD2. Germline trimming cut 2 bases from V and 6 bases from J; bases unmatched to any gene: 7. The V gene's germline CDR1 is SGDLS and CDR2 YYNGEE. The CDR3 runs to 15 residues. The DNA for the CDR3 is TGTGCCAGCAGCGTGAGCGGGGGCTCCGCCAATGAGCAGTTCTTC. It encodes CASSVSGGSANEQFF.

This clone has more than one count but fewer than ten. The CDR3 loop is CASGWGTANTEAFF. CDR3 in DNA: TGTGCTAGTGGTTGGGGGACAGCGAACACTGAAGCTTTCTTT. The chain links TRBV12-5 to TRBJ1-1; 7 bases map to TRBD1. Germline-derived CDR1 and CDR2 are LGHNT and FRNRAP. The J segment lost 1 base and the V segment lost 4 bases, leaving 3 bases of the junction unmatched. The CDR3 runs to 14 residues.

The V gene is TRBV7-8, the J gene TRBJ2-7; 10 positions agree with TRBD2. After removal of 1 base from V and 2 bases from J, the junction contained 5 bases not matched to a gene. The CDR3 runs to 16 residues. Germline values: CDR1 SGHVS, CDR2 FQNEAQ. Written as DNA, the CDR3 is TGTGCCAGCAGCTTAGGGCCTAGCGGGGGACCCTACGAGCAGTACTTC. Its translation: CASSLGPSGGPYEQYF.

As to this clone: The same CDR3 arises from other DNA sequences in this sample as well. V and J are TRBV30 and TRBJ1-2, with D unclear. V lost 0 bases and J 4 bases, leaving 12 bases between the germline ends. The CDR3 sequence is 14 residues long. Germline-derived CDR1 and CDR2 are GTSNPN and SVGIG (reference sequence). DNA of the CDR3: TGTGCCTGGAGTGTACGAAGGGAAACCTATGGCTACACCTTC. Translating it yields CAWSVRRETYGYTF.

The V gene is TRBV6-1, the J gene TRBJ2-3, with TRBD2 as a possible D gene (6 bases). The CDR3 is 14 amino acids. The V end was cut by 6 bases, the J end by 2 bases, with 12 bases between. CDR1 and CDR2 (germline): MNHNS, SASEGT. CDR3 loop: CASREGTYTDTQYF. For the CDR3, the DNA is TGTGCCAGCAGGGAGGGGACCTACACAGATACGCAGTATTTT.

The chain has TRBV6-5 and TRBJ1-2; 7 nucleotides align to TRBD1. V was pared by 4 bases and J by 3 bases, with 8 bases of the junction left unmatched. Looked up from germline, CDR1 is MNHEY and CDR2 is SVGAGI. The CDR3 runs to 15 residues. The CDR3 DNA is TGTGCCAGCAGTTTGTTCCCCGGGACAGACTATGGCTACACCTTC. Translating gives CASSLFPGTDYGYTF.

The chain links TRBV6-1 to TRBJ2-1, with 9 bases fitting TRBD1. CDR3 length: 15 residues. CDR1 and CDR2 from the germline V gene are MNHNS and SASEGT. J gave up 7 bases and V 7 bases, and 11 bases lay outside the gene matches. CDR3 protein: CASIRPGTGSNEQFF. The CDR3 nucleotides read TGTGCCAGCATACGTCCCGGGACAGGGAGTAATGAGCAGTTCTTC.

The V gene is TRBV15, the J gene TRBJ1-5; 10 bases are shared with TRBD1. Germline V gene lookup returns CDR1 LNHNV and CDR2 YYDKDF (reference sequence). The CDR3 contains 18 residues. The trim removed 0 bases at V and 5 bases at J, leaving 10 bases unmatched. The CDR3 spells CATSRDGQGVTFYQPQHF. The DNA for the CDR3 is TGTGCCACCAGCAGAGATGGACAGGGGGTTACCTTTTATCAGCCCCAGCATTTT. Combining the CDR3 with reference TRBV15 and TRBJ1-5 gives the whole variable domain DAMVIQNPRYQVTQFGKPVTLSCSQTLNHNVMYWYQQKSSQAPKLLFHYYDKDFNNEADTPDNFQSRRPNTSFCFLDIRSPGLGDTAMYLCATSRDGQGVTFYQPQHFGDGTRLSIL.

V is TRBV30 and J is TRBJ2-3, with D unclear. The germline gives CDR1 GTSNPN, CDR2 SVGIG (reference sequence). The length of the CDR3 is 12 residues. V shed 3 bases and J shed 3 bases, with 7 bases lying between them. CDR3 loop: CAWRLLTDTQYF. The CDR3 DNA is TGTGCCTGGAGGTTACTGACAGATACGCAGTATTTT.

J is TRBJ1-3 and V is TRBV7-2; D not certain. CDR3 length: 16 residues. The germline CDR1 and CDR2 sequences are SGHTA and FQGNSA. The V end lost 0 bases, the J end lost 4 bases, and 13 bases lay between the germline ends. The CDR3 is CASSLAPPGAGNTIYF. The CDR3 DNA is TGTGCCAGCAGCTTAGCTCCCCCCGGTGCCGGAAACACCATATATTTT. The full variable domain, in which reference TRBV7-2 and TRBJ1-3 provide the parts outside the CDR3, is GAGVSQSPSNKVTEKGKDVELRCDPISGHTALYWYRQSLGQGLEFLIYFQGNSAPDKSGLPSDRFSAERTGGSVSTLTIQRTQQEDSAVYLCASSLAPPGAGNTIYFGEGSWLTVV.

The chain recombines TRBV15 with TRBJ1-1, with D perhaps TRBD1 (5 bases). Germline lookup yields CDR1 LNHNV and CDR2 YYDKDF (reference sequence). Trimming removed 4 bases at V and 1 base at J, with 13 bases between. The CDR3 extends over 15 amino acids. CDR3 sequence reads: CATSKSPQGNTEAFF. CDR3 coding DNA: TGTGCCACCAGCAAGTCACCGCAGGGGAACACTGAAGCTTTCTTT.

In its sample, this clone was seen once. The chain combines TRBV7-2 with TRBJ2-2, with 7 bases that match TRBD2. CDR3 length: 15 amino acids. V trimming: 2 bases; J trimming: 6 bases; junction bases outside the gene matches: 6. Germline loops: CDR1 SGHTA, CDR2 FQGNSA. DNA of the CDR3: TGTGCCAGCAGCTTATTGGCGGGAGCATCCGGGGAGCTGTTTTTT. This sequence encodes CASSLLAGASGELFF.

The chain recombines TRBV7-2 with TRBJ2-7, with D uncertain. The CDR3 length is 14 residues. V was pared by 2 bases and J by 7 bases, with 15 bases between. The germline V gene has CDR1 SGHTA and CDR2 FQGNSA. The CDR3 here is CASSLQSLLGEQYF. The CDR3 coding sequence is TGTGCCAGCAGCTTACAATCCCTCCTGGGGGAGCAGTACTTC.

Regarding this clone: Mismatch with germline at one junction end may stem from a read error. J is TRBJ1-1 and V is TRBV7-7, with D unclear. Germline V lookup: CDR1 SSHAT, CDR2 FNYEAQ (reference sequence). The CDR3 is made up of 13 amino acids. CDR3 region: CASSLQTNTEAFF. The CDR3 coding sequence is TGTGCTAGCAGCTTACAGACGAACACTGAAGCTTTCTTT.

The chain uses TRBV25-1 and TRBJ1-1; TRBD1 agrees at 9 bases. Germline CDR1 is MGHDK and CDR2 is SYGVNS. The CDR3 runs to 15 residues. Trimming removed 6 bases from V and 1 base from J; junction bases left unmatched: 6. The CDR3 nucleotides are TGTGCCAGCAGAAATAAACAGGGGGCGAACACTGAAGCTTTCTTT. Its translation is CASRNKQGANTEAFF.

With respect to this clone: Other DNA sequences in this specimen translate into the identical CDR3. The chain links TRBV7-3 to TRBJ2-2; D is undetermined. This CDR3 comprises 13 residues. CDR1 and CDR2 (germline): SGHTA, FQGTGA. Between the trimmed V and J ends, which lost 5 bases and 1 base, there was a span of 5 bases. DNA of the CDR3: TGTGCCAGCAGCCCCCAGAACACCGGGGAGCTGTTTTTT. Translation gives CASSPQNTGELFF.